This T cell receptor (beta chain) was profiled in a study of PD-1 blockade in classical Hodgkin lymphoma. Study-wide background: Once every 2 weeks, patients received intravenous nivolumab at 3 mg/kg. Overall study findings and caveats: The diversity seen at baseline in complete responders resembled that of newly diagnosed patients. Newly diagnosed patients were said to have less baseline TCR diversity than healthy donors did.

Assay used: immunoSEQ multiplex PCR; TCRdb lists only in-frame clones, some missing. The repertoire holds 90,000 to 100,000 clones, with roughly 80% as singletons. The CDR3 has 14 amino acids. CDR1 is ENHRY, CDR2 SYGVKD, per germline. Deletions cut 1 base from V and 1 base from J, with 8 bases between. Every single patient, without exception, relapsed after autologous stem cell transplantation, and brentuximab vedotin exposure varied. Progressive disease, partial response or complete response was each patient's best response. Of note for this clone: Its antigen remains unidentified.

This TCR came from a human donor with classical Hodgkin lymphoma. The chain employs TRBV10-3 and TRBJ2-7, with D possibly being TRBD1 or TRBD2 (5 bases each). The material sequenced was peripheral blood mononuclear cells (PBMCs), taken before the second cycle of nivolumab. The CDR3 DNA reads TGTGCCATCAGTGAGTTGGGGGATTCCTACGAGCAGTACTTC. Its translation: CAISELGDSYEQYF.